These T cell receptor beta chains were read from a single sample in a study of T cells in Graves' hyperthyroidism and ophthalmopathy. TCRdb recomputed calls from the multiplex PCR reads with MiXCR, one row per CDR3 protein. This sample yields 600,000 to 900,000 distinct CDR3 sequences, of which roughly 17% are seen a single time; under 10% belongs to the top ten. Sequencing was done on a sample of blood. The receptors were gathered from a man aged 18 to 30 with Graves' hyperthyroidism. The CDR3 runs from the conserved cysteine through the conserved F or W. Fields, in order: V gene, clone size, J gene, D gene, CDR3 protein, CDR3 DNA. D genes are given only for firm matches. Not all rows give a size; the values are once, few, many and, for expanded clones, a class.

TRBV4-3	many	TRBJ2-7	-	CASSQAGGDYEQYF	TGCGCCAGCAGCCAAGCAGGGGGGGACTACGAGCAGTACTTC
TRBV3-1	few	TRBJ2-7	-	CASSSWGEGSYEQYF	TGTGCCAGCAGCTCATGGGGCGAAGGCTCCTACGAGCAGTACTTC
TRBV29-1	-	TRBJ2-5	TRBD1	CSVMDTGGTETQYF	TGCAGCGTTATGGACACAGGGGGCACAGAGACCCAGTACTTC
TRBV5-1	-	TRBJ1-2	-	CASSLDGSGYTF	TGCGCCAGCAGCTTGGACGGGTCCGGCTACACCTTC
TRBV28	few	TRBJ1-5	TRBD1	CASLLDRGLWNQPQHF	TGTGCCAGCCTCTTGGACAGGGGATTATGGAATCAGCCCCAGCATTTT
TRBV12-3/TRBV12-4	-	TRBJ2-7	-	CASSPMSSGDEQYF	TGTGCCAGCAGTCCCATGTCGTCAGGGGACGAGCAGTACTTC
TRBV9	many	TRBJ1-1	-	CASSPSGAGMNTEAFF	TGTGCCAGCAGCCCCTCCGGAGCAGGCATGAACACTGAAGCTTTCTTT
TRBV20-1	-	TRBJ2-7	TRBD2	CSARYGGTSGSRNEQYF	TGCAGTGCTAGGTATGGGGGGACTAGCGGGAGTCGCAACGAGCAGTACTTC
TRBV2	-	TRBJ2-1	-	CASSDYGEQFF	TGTGCCAGCAGCGATTACGGTGAGCAGTTCTTC
TRBV11-2	-	TRBJ2-7	TRBD2	CASSLQIPSAGEDSYEQYF	TGTGCCAGCAGCTTACAAATTCCTTCAGCGGGAGAGGACTCCTACGAGCAGTACTTC
TRBV20-1	-	TRBJ1-4	-	CSARGPNEKLFF	TGCAGTGCTAGAGGGCCTAATGAAAAACTGTTTTTT
TRBV15	many	TRBJ2-7	-	CATSRDQGWQYF	TGTGCCACCAGCAGAGACCAGGGCTGGCAGTACTTC
TRBV7-2	many	TRBJ2-2	-	CASSGLTNTGELFF	TGTGCCAGCAGCGGGCTGACGAACACCGGGGAGCTGTTTTTT
TRBV15	-	TRBJ2-7	-	CATSRDSPDSFITYEQYF	TGTGCCACCAGCAGAGATTCCCCGGACAGCTTTATAACCTACGAGCAGTACTTC
TRBV20-1	few	TRBJ1-1	-	CSAYMAGHSTEAFF	TGCAGTGCCTACATGGCGGGACATTCCACTGAAGCTTTCTTT
TRBV12-5	-	TRBJ2-1	-	CASGQTSGNSYNEQFF	TGTGCTAGTGGTCAAACAAGCGGAAACTCCTACAATGAGCAGTTCTTC
TRBV12-3/TRBV12-4	-	TRBJ2-1	-	CASRTRSYNEQFF	TGTGCCAGCCGAACCCGCAGTTACAATGAGCAGTTCTTC
TRBV18	many	TRBJ1-2	-	CASSPKSGTSDGYTF	TGTGCCAGCTCACCGAAATCCGGGACAAGCGATGGCTACACCTTC
TRBV18	many	TRBJ2-3	-	CASSPDGDTQYF	TGTGCCAGCTCACCGGATGGAGATACGCAGTATTTT
TRBV6-2/TRBV6-3	many	TRBJ2-1	TRBD2	CASSPGLMNEQFF	TGTGCCAGCAGCCCGGGACTAATGAATGAGCAGTTCTTC
TRBV2	few	TRBJ2-7	TRBD2	CANGRAGGSYEQYF	TGTGCCAATGGTAGGGCGGGAGGATCCTACGAGCAGTACTTC
TRBV4-3	-	TRBJ2-1	-	CASSQGRGISSYNEQFF	TGCGCCAGCAGCCAAGGGAGGGGGATCAGCTCCTACAATGAGCAGTTCTTC